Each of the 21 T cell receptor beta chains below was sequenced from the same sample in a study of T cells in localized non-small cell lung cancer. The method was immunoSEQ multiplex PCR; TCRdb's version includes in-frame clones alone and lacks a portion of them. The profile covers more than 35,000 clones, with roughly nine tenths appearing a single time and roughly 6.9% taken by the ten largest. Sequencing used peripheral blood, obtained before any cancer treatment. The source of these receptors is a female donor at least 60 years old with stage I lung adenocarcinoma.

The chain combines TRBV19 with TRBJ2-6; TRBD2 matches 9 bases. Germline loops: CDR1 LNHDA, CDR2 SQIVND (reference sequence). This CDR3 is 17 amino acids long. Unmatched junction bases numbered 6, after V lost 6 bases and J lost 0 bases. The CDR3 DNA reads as TGTGCCAGTAGCTACCTAGCGGGGTACTCTGGGGCCAACGTCCTGACTTTC. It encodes CASSYLAGYSGANVLTF. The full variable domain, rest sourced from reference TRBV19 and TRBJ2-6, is DGGITQSPKYLFRKEGQNVTLSCEQNLNHDAMYWYRQDPGQGLRLIYYSQIVNDFQKGDIAEGYSVSREKKESFPLTVTSAQKNPTAFYLCASSYLAGYSGANVLTFGAGSRLTVL.

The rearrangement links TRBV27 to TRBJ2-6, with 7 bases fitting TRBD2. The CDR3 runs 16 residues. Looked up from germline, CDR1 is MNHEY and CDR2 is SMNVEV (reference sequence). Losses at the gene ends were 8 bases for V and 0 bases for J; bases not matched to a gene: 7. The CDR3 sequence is CASGGTKVSGANVLTF. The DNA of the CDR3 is TGTGCCAGCGGGGGGACTAAGGTCTCTGGGGCCAACGTCCTGACTTTC. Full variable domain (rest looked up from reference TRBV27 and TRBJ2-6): EAQVTQNPRYLITVTGKKLTVTCSQNMNHEYMSWYRQDPGLGLRQIYYSMNVEVTDKGDVPEGYKVSRKEKRNFPLILESPSPNQTSLYFCASGGTKVSGANVLTFGAGSRLTVL.

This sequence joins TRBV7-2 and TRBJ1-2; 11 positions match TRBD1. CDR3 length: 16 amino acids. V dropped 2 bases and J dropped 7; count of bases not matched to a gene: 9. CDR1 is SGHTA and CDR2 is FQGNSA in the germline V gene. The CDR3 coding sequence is TGTGCCAGCAGCTTATTCTCCGGGACAGGGGGTTTTGGCTACACCTTC. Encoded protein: CASSLFSGTGGFGYTF.

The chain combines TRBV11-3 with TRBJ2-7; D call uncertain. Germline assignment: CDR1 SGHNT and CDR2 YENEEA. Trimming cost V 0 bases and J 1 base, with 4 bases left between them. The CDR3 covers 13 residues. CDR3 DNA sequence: TGTGCCAGCAGCTTAGATACTTCCTACGAGCAGTACTTC. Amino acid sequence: CASSLDTSYEQYF. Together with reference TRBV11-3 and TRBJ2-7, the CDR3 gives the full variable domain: EAGVVQSPRYKIIEKKQPVAFWCNPISGHNTLYWYLQNLGQGPELLIRYENEEAVDDSQLPKDRFSAERLKGVDSTLKIQPAELGDSAVYLCASSLDTSYEQYFGPGTRLTVT.

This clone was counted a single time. The CDR3 nucleotides read TGTGCCAGCAGCTCGCCGAGTCGGGGGAAGCCCCAGCATTTT. This gives the protein CASSSPSRGKPQHF. This chain uses TRBV5-6 with TRBJ1-5; tentatively, D is TRBD1 (5 bases). CDR1 is SGHDT, CDR2 YYEEEE, per germline. V lost 3 bases and J 8 bases, leaving 15 bases between the germline ends. This CDR3 has 14 amino acids.

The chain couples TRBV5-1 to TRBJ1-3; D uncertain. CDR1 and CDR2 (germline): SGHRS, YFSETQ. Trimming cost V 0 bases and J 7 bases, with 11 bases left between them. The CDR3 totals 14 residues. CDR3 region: CASSLAVGINTIYF. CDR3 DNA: TGCGCCAGCAGCTTGGCCGTGGGGATTAACACCATATATTTT.

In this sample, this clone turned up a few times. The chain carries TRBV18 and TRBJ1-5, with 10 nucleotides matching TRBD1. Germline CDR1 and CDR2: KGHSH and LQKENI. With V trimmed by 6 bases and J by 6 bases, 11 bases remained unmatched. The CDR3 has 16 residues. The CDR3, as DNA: TGTGCCAGCTCCTACGGGACAGGGGAATTGGGTCAGCCCCAGCATTTT. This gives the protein CASSYGTGELGQPQHF.

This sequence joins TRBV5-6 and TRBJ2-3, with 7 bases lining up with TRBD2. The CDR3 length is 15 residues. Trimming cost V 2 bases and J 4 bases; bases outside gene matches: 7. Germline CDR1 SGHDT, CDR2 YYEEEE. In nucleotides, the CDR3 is TGTGCCAGCAGCTTTATCCTTGGGGGGGCAGATACGCAGTATTTT. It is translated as CASSFILGGADTQYF.

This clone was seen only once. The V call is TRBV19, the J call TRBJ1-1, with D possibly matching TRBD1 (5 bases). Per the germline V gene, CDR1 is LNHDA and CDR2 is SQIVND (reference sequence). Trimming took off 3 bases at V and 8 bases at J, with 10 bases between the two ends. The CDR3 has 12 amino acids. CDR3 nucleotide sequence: TGTGCCAGTAGTATTACAGGCTGGGAAGCTTTCTTT. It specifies CASSITGWEAFF. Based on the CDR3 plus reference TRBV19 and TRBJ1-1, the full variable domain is DGGITQSPKYLFRKEGQNVTLSCEQNLNHDAMYWYRQDPGQGLRLIYYSQIVNDFQKGDIAEGYSVSREKKESFPLTVTSAQKNPTAFYLCASSITGWEAFFGQGTRLTVV.

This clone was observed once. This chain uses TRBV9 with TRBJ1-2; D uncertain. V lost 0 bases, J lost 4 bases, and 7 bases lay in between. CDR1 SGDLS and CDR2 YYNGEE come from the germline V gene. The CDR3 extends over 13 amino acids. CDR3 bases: TGTGCCAGCAGCGTAGGGGATTTCTATGGCTACACCTTC. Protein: CASSVGDFYGYTF.

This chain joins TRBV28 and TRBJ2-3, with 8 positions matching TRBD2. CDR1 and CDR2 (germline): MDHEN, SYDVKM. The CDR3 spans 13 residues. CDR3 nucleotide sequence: TGTGCTACAAGCGGGGGCGGCACAGATACGCAGTATTTT. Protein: CATSGGGTDTQYF.

CDR3 in amino acids: CSVESRGTDTIYF. The CDR3 DNA reads TGCAGCGTTGAATCGAGGGGGACTGACACCATATATTTT. The chain combines TRBV29-1 with TRBJ1-3; TRBD1 might be the D (6 bases). V was trimmed by 2 bases and J by 8 bases, leaving 13 bases between them. The CDR3 runs to 13 residues. CDR1 and CDR2 (germline): SQVTM, ANQGSEA.

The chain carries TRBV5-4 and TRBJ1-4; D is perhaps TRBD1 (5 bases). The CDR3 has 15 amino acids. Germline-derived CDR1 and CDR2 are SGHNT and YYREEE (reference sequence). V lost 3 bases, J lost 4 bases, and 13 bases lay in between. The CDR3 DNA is TGTGCCAGCAGCTCCCCAGGGCAGGTTAATGAAAAACTGTTTTTT. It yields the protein CASSSPGQVNEKLFF.

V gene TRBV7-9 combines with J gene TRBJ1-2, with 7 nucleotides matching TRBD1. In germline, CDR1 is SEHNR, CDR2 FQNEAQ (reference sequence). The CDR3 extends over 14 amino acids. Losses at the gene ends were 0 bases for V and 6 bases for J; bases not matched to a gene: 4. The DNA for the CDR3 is TGTGCCAGCAGCTTAGCTGACAGGGAAAATGGCTACACCTTC. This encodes CASSLADRENGYTF.

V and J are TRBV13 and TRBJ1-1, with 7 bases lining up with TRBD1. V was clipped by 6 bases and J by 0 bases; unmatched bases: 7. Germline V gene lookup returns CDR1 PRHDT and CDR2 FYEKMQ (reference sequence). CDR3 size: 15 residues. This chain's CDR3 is CASSSRGQLNTEAFF. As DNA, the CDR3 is TGTGCCAGCAGTTCCAGGGGACAGCTGAACACTGAAGCTTTCTTT.

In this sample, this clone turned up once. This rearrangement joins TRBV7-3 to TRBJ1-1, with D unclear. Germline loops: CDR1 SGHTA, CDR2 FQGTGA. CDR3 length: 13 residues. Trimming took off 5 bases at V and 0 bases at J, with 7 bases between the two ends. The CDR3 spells CASSPSVNTEAFF. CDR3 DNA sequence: TGTGCCAGCAGCCCGAGTGTGAACACTGAAGCTTTCTTT.

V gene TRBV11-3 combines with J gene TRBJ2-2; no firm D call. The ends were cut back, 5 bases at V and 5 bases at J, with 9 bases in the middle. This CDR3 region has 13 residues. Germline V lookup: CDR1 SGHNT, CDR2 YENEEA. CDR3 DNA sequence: TGTGCCAGCAGCCTATTTGGGACCGGGGAGCTGTTTTTT. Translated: CASSLFGTGELFF.

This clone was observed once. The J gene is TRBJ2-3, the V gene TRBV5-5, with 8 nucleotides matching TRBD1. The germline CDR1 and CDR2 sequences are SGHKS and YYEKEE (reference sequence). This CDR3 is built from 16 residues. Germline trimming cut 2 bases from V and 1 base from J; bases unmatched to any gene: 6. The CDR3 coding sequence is TGTGCCAGCAGCTTACATGGACAGGGAGGCACAGATACGCAGTATTTT. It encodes CASSLHGQGGTDTQYF.

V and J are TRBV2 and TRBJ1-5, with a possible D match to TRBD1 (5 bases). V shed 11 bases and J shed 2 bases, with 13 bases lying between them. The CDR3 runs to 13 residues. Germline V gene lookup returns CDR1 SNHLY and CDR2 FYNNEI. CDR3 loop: CAHSREGNQPQHF. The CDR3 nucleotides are TGTGCCCACAGCAGGGAGGGCAATCAGCCCCAGCATTTT.

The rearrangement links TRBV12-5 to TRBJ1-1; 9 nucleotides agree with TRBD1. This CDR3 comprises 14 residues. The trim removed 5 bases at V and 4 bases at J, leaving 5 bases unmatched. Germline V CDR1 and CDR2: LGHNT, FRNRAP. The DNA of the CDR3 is TGTGCTAGTGGTCCGACAGGGGGTAGCACTGAAGCTTTCTTT. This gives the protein CASGPTGGSTEAFF.

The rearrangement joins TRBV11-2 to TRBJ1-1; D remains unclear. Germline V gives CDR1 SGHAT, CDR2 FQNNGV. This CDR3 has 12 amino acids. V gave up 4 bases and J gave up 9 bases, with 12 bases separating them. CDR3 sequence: CASSSLVTKAFF. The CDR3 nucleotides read TGTGCCAGCAGCTCCCTTGTGACAAAAGCTTTCTTT.